Listed below are T cell receptor beta chains from one sample, sequenced in a study of metastatic and nonmetastatic thyroid tumors. TCRdb re-called clones via MiXCR from the PCR reads. The table includes under 35,000 clones, roughly a quarter detected once. The specimen sequenced was blood. All receptors come from a female donor with papillary thyroid cancer or a benign thyroid nodule (not recorded which). Some clones in this sample may be carry-over from other donors' samples. Each CDR3 is given with its conserved first and last residue. The order of the fields is V gene, D gene, J gene, clone size, CDR3 protein, CDR3 DNA. D genes are given only for firm matches. Where a row states a size, it is once, few, many or the class of an expanded clone; other rows omit it.

TRBV11-2,.,TRBJ2-1,.,CAISLVSGGTYNEQFF,TGTGCCATCAGCTTAGTTTCGGGGGGCACCTACAATGAGCAGTTCTTC
TRBV28,TRBD1,TRBJ2-1,.,CASSGTGTVGDEQFF,TGTGCCAGCAGTGGAACCGGGACAGTAGGCGATGAGCAGTTCTTC
TRBV5-1,TRBD1,TRBJ2-7,.,CASSQRQGGNYEQYF,TGCGCCAGCAGCCAGAGACAGGGGGGAAACTACGAGCAGTACTTC
TRBV12-5,.,TRBJ1-3,medium-sized,CASGSGNTIYF,TGTGCTAGTGGATCTGGAAACACCATATATTTT
TRBV28,TRBD1,TRBJ1-2,many,CASREQGKGYTF,TGTGCCAGCAGAGAACAGGGGAAGGGCTACACCTTC
TRBV20-1,TRBD1,TRBJ2-7,many,CSAPEPGQGKPYEQYF,TGCAGTGCCCCAGAACCGGGACAGGGGAAACCCTACGAGCAGTACTTC
TRBV4-2,TRBD2,TRBJ2-1,.,CASSATRTSGSNEQFF,TGTGCCAGCAGCGCCACCCGGACTAGCGGGAGCAATGAGCAGTTCTTC
TRBV6-1,.,TRBJ1-2,.,CANMYNYGYTF,TGTGCCAACATGTATAACTATGGCTACACCTTC
TRBV5-1,TRBD1,TRBJ2-7,many,CASSPRDRVFYEQYF,TGCGCCAGCAGCCCCCGGGACAGGGTGTTCTACGAGCAGTACTTC
TRBV6-2/TRBV6-3,TRBD2,TRBJ2-3,many,CASSRLAGWTDTQYF,TGTGCCAGCAGTCGACTAGCGGGATGGACAGATACGCAGTATTTT
TRBV20-1,TRBD1,TRBJ2-3,.,CSALRQGRTDTQYF,TGCAGTGCTCTCCGACAGGGGCGCACAGATACGCAGTATTTT
TRBV20-1,TRBD2,TRBJ2-1,.,CSARQGAGDYNEQFF,TGCAGTGCTAGACAGGGAGCGGGAGATTACAATGAGCAGTTCTTC
TRBV11-2,TRBD2,TRBJ2-5,.,CASSAPGLRKETQYF,TGTGCCAGCAGCGCACCGGGACTAAGAAAAGAGACCCAGTACTTC